These 13 T cell receptor beta chains originate from one sample sequenced in a study of metastatic and nonmetastatic thyroid tumors. No patient received treatment before thyroid surgery. TCRdb re-called clones via MiXCR from the PCR reads. Of about 93,000 clones listed, 10% to 15% were seen once; the top ten hold around 10%. Specimen: blood. The receptors shown here come from a female donor with papillary thyroid cancer or a benign thyroid nodule (not recorded which). Some clones in this sample may be carry-over from other donors' samples.

This clone showed up just a few times. This may be a read error: a much more frequent sequence differs by one nucleotide. The CDR3 loop is CAASRTPKNEKLFF. CDR3 in DNA: TGTGCCGCCAGCAGAACACCCAAGAATGAAAAACTGTTTTTT. This sequence joins TRBV15 and TRBJ1-4; D not certain. The CDR3 is made up of 14 amino acids. Germline loops: CDR1 LNHNV, CDR2 YYDKDF (reference sequence).

This clone was detected ten times or more. The gene calls are TRBV5-1 and TRBJ2-1; possibly TRBD1 or TRBD2 for D (5 bases each). Germline V CDR1 and CDR2: SGHRS, YFSETQ. V gave up 4 bases and J gave up 0 bases, with 11 bases separating them. This CDR3 is 15 amino acids long. The CDR3 here is CASSRGRVSYNEQFF. As DNA, the CDR3 is TGCGCCAGCAGCCGGGGACGGGTCTCCTACAATGAGCAGTTCTTC.

With respect to this clone: Possible read error: a much larger clone is one base away. Other DNA variants within this sample encode the same CDR3. The chain carries TRBV19 and TRBJ2-5, with 7 bases matching TRBD2. CDR3 length equals 15 residues. In germline, CDR1 is LNHDA, CDR2 SQIVND (reference sequence). With 7 bases clipped from V and 5 bases from J, the junction kept 13 bases outside the gene matches. The CDR3 region is CASTGAGLLGETQYF. CDR3 DNA sequence: TGTGCCAGTACCGGGGCGGGACTACTGGGGGAGACCCAGTACTTC.

Notes on this clone: At one end, the junction sequence differs from germline, possibly due to a read error. This chain links TRBV6-2 or TRBV6-3 with TRBJ2-3; no reliable D call. Germline lookup yields CDR1 MNHEY and CDR2 SVGEGT. The CDR3 is made up of 15 amino acids. CDR3 nucleotide sequence: TGTGCCAGCACTTACAATGGTCTTAGCACAGATACGCAGTATTTT. Translating it yields CASTYNGLSTDTQYF.

This clone was recorded many times. CDR3 protein: CSVEGRGTEAFF. Here the CDR3 DNA reads TGCAGTGTCGAGGGGCGGGGGACTGAAGCTTTCTTT. This chain connects TRBV20-1 to TRBJ1-1, with D tentatively TRBD1 (5 bases). Per germline, CDR1 DFQATT and CDR2 SNEGSKA (reference sequence). The CDR3 contains 12 residues. Trimming stripped 7 bases from V and 5 bases from J, with 14 bases between.

This clone has at least ten counts. The CDR3: CASSLEVAGGPGEQFF. In DNA form, the CDR3 reads TGTGCCAGCAGCTTAGAGGTAGCGGGAGGGCCGGGTGAGCAGTTCTTC. The rearrangement links TRBV7-6 to TRBJ2-1, with TRBD2 identical over 11 bases. The junction had 8 bases not matched to a gene; V was cut back by 1 base and J by 9 bases. Germline lookup yields CDR1 SGHVS and CDR2 FNYEAQ. The CDR3 is made up of 16 amino acids.

At least ten counts were recorded for this clone. The chain links TRBV11-1 to TRBJ1-4; 10 nucleotides match TRBD1. CDR1 and CDR2 (germline): SGHAT, FQDESV (reference sequence). V was clipped by 5 bases and J by 0 bases; unmatched bases: 15. The CDR3 is 20 residues long. CDR3: CASSPSPGQGLGATNEKLFF. The CDR3 bases are TGTGCCAGCAGCCCATCTCCGGGACAGGGGCTGGGCGCAACTAATGAAAAACTGTTTTTT.

This clone was observed at least ten times. V is TRBV30 and J is TRBJ2-1; maybe TRBD2 (5 bases). The germline V gene encodes CDR1 GTSNPN and CDR2 SVGIG (reference sequence). The CDR3 covers 12 residues. Trimming removed 0 bases at V and 10 bases at J, with 10 bases between. For the CDR3, the DNA is TGTGCCTGGAGTGTACTAGTCGGGGAGCAGTTCTTC. This encodes CAWSVLVGEQFF.

This clone was counted many times. One end of the junction varies from germline; a read error may be responsible. This chain links TRBV4-3 with TRBJ2-7, with D perhaps TRBD1 or TRBD2 (6 bases each). This CDR3 spans 13 amino acids. Germline loops: CDR1 LGHNA, CDR2 YSLEER. Here the CDR3 DNA reads TGCGCCAGCAGCCAAGATAGGGGGGCAGTCCTCCTCTTC. This sequence encodes CASSQDRGAVLLF.

This clone has ten or more counts. The chain is built from TRBV5-4 and TRBJ1-3; unclear D gene. Germline assignment: CDR1 SGHNT and CDR2 YYREEE (reference sequence). This CDR3 is built from 14 residues. The ends were cut back, 3 bases at V and 4 bases at J, with 11 bases in the middle. The CDR3 nucleotides are TGTGCCAGCAGCTCACGATCAGGCGGAAACACCATATATTTT. Protein: CASSSRSGGNTIYF.

This clone was picked up many times. The chain recombines TRBV20-1 with TRBJ2-1, with 10 bases matching TRBD2. The CDR3 runs to 14 residues. Germline CDR1 reads DFQATT; CDR2 reads SNEGSKA (reference sequence). Germline trimming cut 3 bases from V and 2 bases from J; bases unmatched to any gene: 1. The DNA of the CDR3 is TGCAGTGCTAGGAGCGGGAGGGCCTACAATGAGCAGTTCTTC. It yields the protein CSARSGRAYNEQFF.

This clone was detected ten times or more. The chain has TRBV2 and TRBJ2-1, with 15 bases that match TRBD2. CDR3 size: 16 residues. Germline CDR1 reads SNHLY; CDR2 reads FYNNEI. V was clipped by 6 bases and J by 8 bases; unmatched bases: 8. The CDR3 sequence: CASSRTSGRAGDEQFF. The CDR3 DNA reads TGTGCCAGCAGCAGGACTAGCGGGAGGGCCGGGGATGAGCAGTTCTTC.

This clone was counted ten times or more. V gene TRBV19 combines with J gene TRBJ2-1, with D possibly called TRBD1 or TRBD2 (5 bases each). This CDR3 is 14 amino acids long. Per the germline V gene, CDR1 is LNHDA and CDR2 is SQIVND (reference sequence). V lost 1 base and J lost 14, with 18 bases in between. CDR3 region: CASSIAESLGVKFF. The CDR3 DNA sequence: TGTGCCAGTAGTATAGCTGAGAGCCTGGGGGTGAAGTTCTTC.